A single T cell receptor beta chain is shown here with its context. Authors' methods: The authors estimated nucleated cell counts from reference gene primer amplification. Repertoires were generated with immunoSEQ multiplex PCR, while TCRdb's copy carries only in-frame clones and drops some. The D gene and trimming were derived from the DNA, and the V and J assignments and clone size from that table. The sample lists over 85,000 clones; nearly 80% were seen once. This sample is drawn from a study of blood T cell repertoires in COVID-19. The CDR3 totals 15 residues. Deletions cut 6 bases from V and 4 bases from J, with 17 bases between. Germline V gene lookup returns CDR1 LGHDT and CDR2 YNNKEL (reference sequence).

The TCR was taken from a woman older than 75 with active or convalescent COVID-19. The rearrangement joins TRBV3-1 (or the pseudogene TRBV3-2) to TRBJ2-3, with TRBD2 as a possible D gene (5 bases). Sequencing input: peripheral blood. In DNA, the CDR3 is TGTGCCAGCAGTTCCGGACTGGAGTTATCAGATACGCAGTATTTT. It specifies CASSSGLELSDTQYF.